The rows below give T cell receptor beta chains drawn from one sample of a study of T cell repertoires in cytomegalovirus infection. One entry per CDR3 protein, called by TCRdb with MiXCR from the reads. In the table there are a few hundred thousand distinct CDR3 sequences, around 25% of which are singletons. The antigens these receptors bind are not known. Here the sequenced sample was cultured PBMCs, taken from culture after CMV antigen stimulation. The receptors shown here come from a human donor in good health (CMV status not recorded). Some clones in this sample may be carry-over from other donors' samples. Each CDR3 is given with its conserved first and last residue. Each record gives: V gene, J gene, clone size, D gene, CDR3 protein, CDR3 DNA. A D gene is named only where the DNA matches it firmly. Clone size is stated in some rows and not others, as once, few, many or a class when expanded.

v_gene: TRBV7-9; j_gene: TRBJ1-1; abundance: many; d_gene: TRBD1; CDR3aa: CASSYGQAGAEAFF; CDR3nt: TGTGCCAGCAGCTATGGACAGGCAGGCGCTGAAGCTTTCTTT
v_gene: TRBV6-6; j_gene: TRBJ2-5; abundance: NA; d_gene: NA; CDR3aa: CASNSGKTQYF; CDR3nt: TGTGCCAGCAACTCCGGCAAGACCCAGTACTTC
v_gene: TRBV12-3/TRBV12-4; j_gene: TRBJ1-2; abundance: medium-sized; d_gene: TRBD1; CDR3aa: CASSNKGAAYGYTF; CDR3nt: TGTGCCAGTTCGAATAAGGGGGCCGCATATGGCTACACCTTC
v_gene: TRBV7-2; j_gene: TRBJ2-5; abundance: NA; d_gene: TRBD1; CDR3aa: CASSSETGGGETQYF; CDR3nt: TGTGCCAGCAGCTCCGAGACAGGGGGGGGGGAGACCCAGTACTTC
v_gene: TRBV19; j_gene: TRBJ1-5; abundance: few; d_gene: TRBD1; CDR3aa: CASRDGQAVGPQHF; CDR3nt: TGTGCCAGTAGGGATGGACAGGCGGTAGGGCCCCAGCATTTT
v_gene: TRBV7-9; j_gene: TRBJ1-4; abundance: few; d_gene: NA; CDR3aa: CASRATGTNEKLFF; CDR3nt: TGTGCCAGCAGGGCAACGGGGACAAACGAAAAACTGTTTTTT
v_gene: TRBV25-1; j_gene: TRBJ1-5; abundance: NA; d_gene: NA; CDR3aa: CASSTGPQPQHF; CDR3nt: TGTGCCAGCAGTACAGGGCCCCAGCCCCAGCATTTT
v_gene: TRBV12-3/TRBV12-4; j_gene: TRBJ2-1; abundance: many; d_gene: NA; CDR3aa: CASSLKGGGLAEDNEQFF; CDR3nt: TGTGCCAGCAGTTTAAAAGGGGGAGGCCTAGCGGAAGACAATGAGCAGTTCTTC
v_gene: TRBV6-1; j_gene: TRBJ2-4; abundance: many; d_gene: NA; CDR3aa: CASSRTFSQGSNIQYF; CDR3nt: TGTGCCAGCAGTCGGACTTTTTCGCAGGGCTCGAACATTCAGTACTTC
v_gene: TRBV4-1; j_gene: TRBJ1-1; abundance: few; d_gene: NA; CDR3aa: CASSQESGGIRMNTEAFF; CDR3nt: TGCGCCAGCAGCCAAGAATCGGGAGGTATCAGAATGAACACTGAAGCTTTCTTT
v_gene: TRBV7-9; j_gene: TRBJ1-1; abundance: NA; d_gene: NA; CDR3aa: CASSLLRENTEAFF; CDR3nt: TGTGCCAGCAGCTTATTAAGGGAGAACACTGAAGCTTTCTTT
v_gene: TRBV7-9; j_gene: TRBJ2-2; abundance: few; d_gene: NA; CDR3aa: CASSLEGSTGELFF; CDR3nt: TGTGCCAGCAGCTTAGAAGGGTCTACCGGGGAGCTGTTTTTT
v_gene: TRBV7-2; j_gene: TRBJ1-4; abundance: NA; d_gene: NA; CDR3aa: CASSLGQDRPTNEKLFF; CDR3nt: TGTGCCAGCAGCTTAGGTCAAGACAGGCCAACTAATGAAAAACTGTTTTTT
v_gene: TRBV24-1; j_gene: TRBJ2-5; abundance: NA; d_gene: NA; CDR3aa: CATSDPELETQYF; CDR3nt: TGTGCCACCAGTGACCCGGAGCTGGAGACCCAGTACTTC
v_gene: TRBV29-1; j_gene: TRBJ2-3; abundance: NA; d_gene: TRBD2; CDR3aa: CSVDTSGTDTQYF; CDR3nt: TGCAGCGTTGACACTAGCGGCACAGATACGCAGTATTTT
v_gene: TRBV7-9; j_gene: TRBJ1-3; abundance: NA; d_gene: NA; CDR3aa: CASSTTGSSGNTIYF; CDR3nt: TGTGCCAGCAGTACAACAGGGAGCTCTGGAAACACCATATATTTT
v_gene: TRBV25-1; j_gene: TRBJ2-1; abundance: NA; d_gene: NA; CDR3aa: CASSDLFSGNEQFF; CDR3nt: TGTGCCAGCAGTGACCTCTTTTCGGGCAATGAGCAGTTCTTC
v_gene: TRBV7-2; j_gene: TRBJ1-6; abundance: many; d_gene: NA; CDR3aa: CASSLQGQNNSPLHF; CDR3nt: TGTGCCAGCAGCTTACAGGGTCAGAATAATTCACCCCTCCACTTT
v_gene: TRBV5-1; j_gene: TRBJ1-1; abundance: few; d_gene: NA; CDR3aa: CASKEYTANTEAFF; CDR3nt: TGCGCCAGCAAAGAGTATACAGCGAACACTGAAGCTTTCTTT
v_gene: TRBV7-8; j_gene: TRBJ1-4; abundance: many; d_gene: TRBD1; CDR3aa: CASSRSRDRREKLFF; CDR3nt: TGTGCCAGCAGCCGTTCCCGGGACAGGAGGGAAAAACTGTTTTTT
v_gene: TRBV5-1; j_gene: TRBJ1-5; abundance: many; d_gene: NA; CDR3aa: CASSLTGQPQHF; CDR3nt: TGCGCCAGCAGCTTGACGGGTCAGCCCCAGCATTTT
v_gene: TRBV5-4; j_gene: TRBJ2-7; abundance: once; d_gene: TRBD1; CDR3aa: CTSSPGPRDRGKGAYEQYF; CDR3nt: TGTACCAGCAGCCCAGGTCCCCGGGACAGGGGAAAGGGGGCCTACGAGCAGTACTTC
v_gene: TRBV6-5; j_gene: TRBJ2-1; abundance: many; d_gene: TRBD1; CDR3aa: CASSYWDRGRNEQFF; CDR3nt: TGTGCCAGCAGTTACTGGGACAGGGGGCGGAATGAGCAGTTCTTC
v_gene: TRBV5-6; j_gene: TRBJ2-7; abundance: NA; d_gene: TRBD2; CDR3aa: CATHLGEGGLFGEQYF; CDR3nt: TGTGCCACCCACCTCGGGGAGGGAGGACTCTTCGGCGAGCAGTACTTC
v_gene: TRBV6-6; j_gene: TRBJ2-2; abundance: few; d_gene: NA; CDR3aa: CASSYSTSNTGELFF; CDR3nt: TGTGCCAGCAGTTACTCGACATCGAACACCGGGGAGCTGTTTTTT
v_gene: TRBV2; j_gene: TRBJ2-7; abundance: NA; d_gene: NA; CDR3aa: CASSEPGFSSYEQYF; CDR3nt: TGTGCCAGCAGTGAACCGGGGTTTAGCTCCTACGAGCAGTACTTC
v_gene: TRBV7-9; j_gene: TRBJ2-5; abundance: many; d_gene: NA; CDR3aa: CASSLAGFQETQYF; CDR3nt: TGTGCCAGCAGCCTCGCAGGCTTCCAAGAGACCCAGTACTTC
v_gene: TRBV11-2; j_gene: TRBJ2-5; abundance: many; d_gene: TRBD1; CDR3aa: CASSKDRTSQETQYF; CDR3nt: TGTGCCAGCAGCAAGGACAGGACGTCCCAAGAGACCCAGTACTTC
v_gene: TRBV4-1; j_gene: TRBJ2-1; abundance: NA; d_gene: NA; CDR3aa: CASSQAGSYYNEQFF; CDR3nt: TGCGCCAGCAGCCAAGCAGGGTCCTACTACAATGAGCAGTTCTTC
v_gene: TRBV7-2; j_gene: TRBJ2-3; abundance: few; d_gene: TRBD2; CDR3aa: CASRYNTGASGGTDTQYF; CDR3nt: TGTGCCAGCAGATACAACACCGGAGCTAGCGGAGGCACAGATACGCAGTATTTT
v_gene: TRBV11-2; j_gene: TRBJ1-1; abundance: NA; d_gene: NA; CDR3aa: CASNVRAGPGEAFF; CDR3nt: TGTGCCAGCAACGTCAGGGCCGGCCCTGGTGAAGCTTTCTTT
v_gene: TRBV4-1; j_gene: TRBJ1-5; abundance: NA; d_gene: NA; CDR3aa: CASSQDHGGRANNQPQHF; CDR3nt: TGCGCCAGCAGCCAAGACCATGGAGGCAGGGCCAACAATCAGCCCCAGCATTTT
v_gene: TRBV6-8; j_gene: TRBJ2-1; abundance: NA; d_gene: NA; CDR3aa: CASSYVMGPEQFF; CDR3nt: TGTGCCAGCAGTTATGTGATGGGCCCCGAGCAGTTCTTC
v_gene: TRBV7-2; j_gene: TRBJ1-5; abundance: many; d_gene: NA; CDR3aa: CASSLGASNQPQHF; CDR3nt: TGTGCCAGCAGTCTAGGGGCGAGCAATCAGCCCCAGCATTTT
v_gene: TRBV7-6; j_gene: TRBJ2-1; abundance: many; d_gene: TRBD2; CDR3aa: CASSLLAGGGNEQFF; CDR3nt: TGTGCCAGCAGCTTATTAGCGGGAGGGGGTAATGAGCAGTTCTTC
v_gene: TRBV7-8; j_gene: TRBJ2-3; abundance: NA; d_gene: NA; CDR3aa: CASSQPLSGTDTQYF; CDR3nt: TGTGCCAGCAGCCAACCCTTAAGCGGGACAGATACGCAGTATTTT
v_gene: TRBV15; j_gene: TRBJ2-6; abundance: few; d_gene: NA; CDR3aa: CATSIGANVLTF; CDR3nt: TGTGCCACCAGCATTGGGGCCAACGTCCTGACTTTC
v_gene: TRBV18; j_gene: TRBJ1-4; abundance: few; d_gene: TRBD1; CDR3aa: CASSQQGSGEKLFF; CDR3nt: TGTGCCAGCTCCCAACAGGGGAGTGGTGAAAAACTGTTTTTT
v_gene: TRBV4-2; j_gene: TRBJ1-2; abundance: NA; d_gene: NA; CDR3aa: CASSQDGSGPSNYGYTF; CDR3nt: TGTGCCAGCAGCCAAGATGGGTCCGGGCCGTCTAACTATGGCTACACCTTC
v_gene: TRBV20-1; j_gene: TRBJ1-5; abundance: NA; d_gene: TRBD1; CDR3aa: CSAHSSGQGHQPQHF; CDR3nt: TGCAGTGCTCATTCCTCGGGACAGGGTCATCAGCCCCAGCATTTT
v_gene: TRBV7-3; j_gene: TRBJ2-6; abundance: NA; d_gene: NA; CDR3aa: CASSLLGTGANVLTF; CDR3nt: TGTGCCAGCAGCTTATTGGGAACTGGGGCCAACGTCCTGACTTTC
v_gene: TRBV19; j_gene: TRBJ2-7; abundance: NA; d_gene: NA; CDR3aa: CASSIRGKGRPYEQYF; CDR3nt: TGTGCCAGTAGTATCCGTGGGAAAGGTAGGCCCTACGAGCAGTACTTC
v_gene: TRBV6-6; j_gene: TRBJ2-7; abundance: NA; d_gene: TRBD2; CDR3aa: CASSFYSGTSGSYEQYF; CDR3nt: TGTGCCAGCAGTTTCTATTCCGGGACTAGCGGGAGCTACGAGCAGTACTTC
v_gene: TRBV27; j_gene: TRBJ1-2; abundance: NA; d_gene: NA; CDR3aa: CASSSLGGSMDGYTF; CDR3nt: TGTGCCAGCAGTTCTCTGGGAGGGTCGATGGATGGCTACACCTTC
v_gene: TRBV11-3; j_gene: TRBJ2-1; abundance: NA; d_gene: TRBD2; CDR3aa: CASSSPGRAGYYNEQFF; CDR3nt: TGTGCCAGCAGCTCACCGGGGAGAGCGGGATATTACAATGAGCAGTTCTTC
v_gene: TRBV7-2; j_gene: TRBJ2-7; abundance: NA; d_gene: NA; CDR3aa: CASGDSGTFYEQYF; CDR3nt: TGTGCCAGCGGGGATTCGGGGACGTTCTACGAGCAGTACTTC
v_gene: TRBV7-2; j_gene: TRBJ1-1; abundance: many; d_gene: TRBD1; CDR3aa: CASSLRQGWTEAFF; CDR3nt: TGTGCCAGCAGCTTACGACAGGGTTGGACTGAAGCTTTCTTT
v_gene: TRBV12-3/TRBV12-4; j_gene: TRBJ2-4; abundance: few; d_gene: TRBD1; CDR3aa: CASRRTGQNIQYF; CDR3nt: TGTGCCAGCAGGAGGACAGGACAAAACATTCAGTACTTC
v_gene: TRBV11-3; j_gene: TRBJ1-1; abundance: few; d_gene: NA; CDR3aa: CASSLDAFNTEAFF; CDR3nt: TGTGCCAGCAGCTTAGACGCATTTAACACTGAAGCTTTCTTT
v_gene: TRBV5-4; j_gene: TRBJ2-4; abundance: NA; d_gene: NA; CDR3aa: CASSETLNIQYF; CDR3nt: TGTGCCAGCAGCGAGACTCTGAACATTCAGTACTTC
v_gene: TRBV7-7; j_gene: TRBJ1-4; abundance: many; d_gene: TRBD1; CDR3aa: CASGQGPTNEKLFF; CDR3nt: TGTGCTAGCGGACAGGGACCAACTAATGAAAAACTGTTTTTT
v_gene: TRBV6-2/TRBV6-3; j_gene: TRBJ2-1; abundance: NA; d_gene: NA; CDR3aa: CASRRSSREGQGQFF; CDR3nt: TGTGCCAGCAGGCGGTCGAGTCGGGAAGGGCAGGGGCAGTTCTTC
v_gene: TRBV4-2; j_gene: TRBJ2-3; abundance: few; d_gene: TRBD2; CDR3aa: CASSQDGGSGSDTQYF; CDR3nt: TGTGCCAGCAGCCAAGATGGCGGGAGTGGATCAGATACGCAGTATTTT
v_gene: TRBV7-2; j_gene: TRBJ2-7; abundance: many; d_gene: NA; CDR3aa: CASSFYQSYEQYF; CDR3nt: TGTGCCAGCAGCTTTTATCAGTCCTACGAGCAGTACTTC